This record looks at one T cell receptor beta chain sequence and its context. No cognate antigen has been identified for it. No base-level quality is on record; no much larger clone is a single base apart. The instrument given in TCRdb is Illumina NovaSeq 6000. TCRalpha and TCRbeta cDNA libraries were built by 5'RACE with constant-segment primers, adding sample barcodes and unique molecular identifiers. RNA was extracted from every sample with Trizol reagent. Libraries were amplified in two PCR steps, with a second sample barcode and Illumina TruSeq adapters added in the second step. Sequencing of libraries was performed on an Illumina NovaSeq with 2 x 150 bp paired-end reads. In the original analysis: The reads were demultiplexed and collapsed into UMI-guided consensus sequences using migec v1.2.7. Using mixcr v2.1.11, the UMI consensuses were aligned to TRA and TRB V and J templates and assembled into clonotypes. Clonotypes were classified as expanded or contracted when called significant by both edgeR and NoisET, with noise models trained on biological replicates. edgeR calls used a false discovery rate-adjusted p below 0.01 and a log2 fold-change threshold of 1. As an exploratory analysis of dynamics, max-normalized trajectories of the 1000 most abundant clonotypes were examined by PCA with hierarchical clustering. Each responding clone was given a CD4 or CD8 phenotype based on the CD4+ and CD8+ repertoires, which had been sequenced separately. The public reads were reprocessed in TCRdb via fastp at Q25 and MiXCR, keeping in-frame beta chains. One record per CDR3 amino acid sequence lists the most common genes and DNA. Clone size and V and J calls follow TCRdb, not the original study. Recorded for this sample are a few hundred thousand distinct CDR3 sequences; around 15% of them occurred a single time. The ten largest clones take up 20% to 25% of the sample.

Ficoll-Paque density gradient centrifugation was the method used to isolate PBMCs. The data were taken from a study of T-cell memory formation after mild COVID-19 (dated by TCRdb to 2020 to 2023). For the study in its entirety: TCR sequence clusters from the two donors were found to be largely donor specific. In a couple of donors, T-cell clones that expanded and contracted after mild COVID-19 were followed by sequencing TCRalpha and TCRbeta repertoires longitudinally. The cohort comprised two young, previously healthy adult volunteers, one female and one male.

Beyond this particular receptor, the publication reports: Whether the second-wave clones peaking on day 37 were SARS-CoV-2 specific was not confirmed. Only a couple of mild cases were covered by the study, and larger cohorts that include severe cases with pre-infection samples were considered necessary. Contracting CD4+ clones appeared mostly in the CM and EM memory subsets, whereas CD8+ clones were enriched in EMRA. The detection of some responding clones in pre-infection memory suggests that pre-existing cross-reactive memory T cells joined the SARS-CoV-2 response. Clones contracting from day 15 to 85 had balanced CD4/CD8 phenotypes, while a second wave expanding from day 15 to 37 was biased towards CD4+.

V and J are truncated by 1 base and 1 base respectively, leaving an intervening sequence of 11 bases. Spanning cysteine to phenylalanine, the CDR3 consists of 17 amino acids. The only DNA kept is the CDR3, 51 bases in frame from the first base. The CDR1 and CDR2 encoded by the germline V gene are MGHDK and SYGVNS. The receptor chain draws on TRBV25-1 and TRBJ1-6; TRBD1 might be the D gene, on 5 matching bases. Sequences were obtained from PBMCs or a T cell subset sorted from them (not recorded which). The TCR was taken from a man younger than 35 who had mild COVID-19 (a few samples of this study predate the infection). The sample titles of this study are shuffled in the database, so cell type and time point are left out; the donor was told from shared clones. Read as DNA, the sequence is TGTGCCAGCAGTGAATTTGGGACGGGATCCTATAATTCACCCCTCCACTTT. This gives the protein CASSEFGTGSYNSPLHF.